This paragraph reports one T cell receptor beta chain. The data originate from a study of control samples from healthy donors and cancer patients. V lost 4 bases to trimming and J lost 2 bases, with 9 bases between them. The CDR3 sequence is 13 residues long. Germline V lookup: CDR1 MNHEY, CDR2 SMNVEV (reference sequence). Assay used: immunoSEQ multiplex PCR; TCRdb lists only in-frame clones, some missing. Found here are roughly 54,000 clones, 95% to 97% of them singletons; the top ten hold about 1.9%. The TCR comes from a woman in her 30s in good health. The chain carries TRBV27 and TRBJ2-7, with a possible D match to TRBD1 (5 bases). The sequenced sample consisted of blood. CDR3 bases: TGTGCCAGCAGTTACCAGGGTCCCTACGAGCAGTACTTC. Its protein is CASSYQGPYEQYF.